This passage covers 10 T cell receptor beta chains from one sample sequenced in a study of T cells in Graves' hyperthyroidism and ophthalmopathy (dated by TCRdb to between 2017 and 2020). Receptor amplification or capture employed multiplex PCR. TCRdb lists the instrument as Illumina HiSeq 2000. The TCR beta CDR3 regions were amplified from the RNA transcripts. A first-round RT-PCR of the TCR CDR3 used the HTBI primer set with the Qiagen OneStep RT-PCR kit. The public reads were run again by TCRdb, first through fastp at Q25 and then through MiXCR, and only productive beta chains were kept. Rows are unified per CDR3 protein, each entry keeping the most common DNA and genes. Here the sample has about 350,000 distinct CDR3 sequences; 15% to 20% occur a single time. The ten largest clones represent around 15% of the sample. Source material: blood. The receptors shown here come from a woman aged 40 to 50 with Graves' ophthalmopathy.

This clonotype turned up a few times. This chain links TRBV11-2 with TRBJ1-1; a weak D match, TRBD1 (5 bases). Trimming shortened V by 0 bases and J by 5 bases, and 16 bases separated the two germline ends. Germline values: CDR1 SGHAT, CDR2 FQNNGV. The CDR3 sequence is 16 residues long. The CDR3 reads CASSLDAGGGRTEAFF. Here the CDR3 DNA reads TGTGCCAGCAGCTTAGACGCGGGGGGAGGTAGGACTGAAGCTTTCTTT.

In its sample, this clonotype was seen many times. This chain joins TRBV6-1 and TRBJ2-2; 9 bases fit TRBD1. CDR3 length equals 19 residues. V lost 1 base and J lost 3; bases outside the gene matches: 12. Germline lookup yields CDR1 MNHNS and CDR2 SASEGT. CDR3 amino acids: CASSEGVGQGRVYTGELFF. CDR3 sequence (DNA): TGTGCCAGCAGTGAAGGGGTGGGACAGGGCAGGGTTTACACCGGGGAGCTGTTTTTT.

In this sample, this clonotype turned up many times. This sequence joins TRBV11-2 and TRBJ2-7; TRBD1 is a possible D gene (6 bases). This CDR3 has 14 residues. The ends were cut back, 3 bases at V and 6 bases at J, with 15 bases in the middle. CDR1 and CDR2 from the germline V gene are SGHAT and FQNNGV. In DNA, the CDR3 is TGTGCCAGCAGCTTCCGTGCAGGGGCATCCGAGCAGTACTTC. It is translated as CASSFRAGASEQYF.

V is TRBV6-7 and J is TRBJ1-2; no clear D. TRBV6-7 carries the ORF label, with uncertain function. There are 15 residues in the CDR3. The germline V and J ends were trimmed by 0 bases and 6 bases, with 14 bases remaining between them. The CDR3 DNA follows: TGTGCCAGCAGTTACTCGAAAGGTCCTTTCGATGGCTACACCTTC. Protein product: CASSYSKGPFDGYTF.

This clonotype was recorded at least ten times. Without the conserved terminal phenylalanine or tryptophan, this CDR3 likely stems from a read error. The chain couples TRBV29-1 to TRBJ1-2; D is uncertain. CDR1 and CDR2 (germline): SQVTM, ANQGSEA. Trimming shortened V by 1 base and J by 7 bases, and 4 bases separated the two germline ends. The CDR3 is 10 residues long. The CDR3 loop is CSVEGVGYTS. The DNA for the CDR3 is TGCAGCGTTGAAGGCGTTGGCTACACCTCC.

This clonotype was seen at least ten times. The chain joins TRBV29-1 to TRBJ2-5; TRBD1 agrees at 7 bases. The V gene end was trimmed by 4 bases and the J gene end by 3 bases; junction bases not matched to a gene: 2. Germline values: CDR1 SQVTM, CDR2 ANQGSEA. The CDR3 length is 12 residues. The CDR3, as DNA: TGCAGCGTTGGGGACAGCAAAGAGACCCAGTACTTC. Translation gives CSVGDSKETQYF.

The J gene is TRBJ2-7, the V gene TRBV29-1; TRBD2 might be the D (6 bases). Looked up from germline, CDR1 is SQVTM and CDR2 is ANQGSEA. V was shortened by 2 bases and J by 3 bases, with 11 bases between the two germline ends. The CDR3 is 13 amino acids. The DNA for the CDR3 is TGCAGCGTTGAATCGGGGGATTACTACGAGCAGTACTTC. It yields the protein CSVESGDYYEQYF.

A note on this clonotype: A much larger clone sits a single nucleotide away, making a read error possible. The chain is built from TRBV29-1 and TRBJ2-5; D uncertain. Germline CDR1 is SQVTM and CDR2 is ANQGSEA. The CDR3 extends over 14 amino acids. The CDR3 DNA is TGCAGCGTTGTGAGTTATAACAGAAAAGAGACCAAGTACTTC. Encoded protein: CSVVSYNRKETKYF. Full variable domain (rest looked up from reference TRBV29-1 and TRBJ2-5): SAVISQKPSRDICQRGTSLTIQCQVDSQVTMMFWYRQQPGQSLTLIATANQGSEATYESGFVIDKFPISRPNLTFSTLTVSNMSPEDSSIYLCSVVSYNRKETKYFGPGTRLLVL.

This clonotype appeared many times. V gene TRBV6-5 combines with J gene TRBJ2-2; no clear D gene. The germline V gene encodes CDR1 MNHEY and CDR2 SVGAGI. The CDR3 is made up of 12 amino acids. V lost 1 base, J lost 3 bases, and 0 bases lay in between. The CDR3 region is CASSYYTGELFF. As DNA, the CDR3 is TGTGCCAGCAGTTACTACACCGGGGAGCTGTTTTTT.

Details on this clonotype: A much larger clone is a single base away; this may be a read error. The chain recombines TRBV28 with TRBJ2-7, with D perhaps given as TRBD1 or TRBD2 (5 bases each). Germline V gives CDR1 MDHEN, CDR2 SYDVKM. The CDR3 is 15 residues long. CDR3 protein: CDSRDPGPNSYEQYF. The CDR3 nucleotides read TGTGACAGCAGGGACCCGGGACCGAACTCCTACGAGCAGTACTTC.